These T cell receptor beta chains were read from a single sample in a study of shared clonotypes between healthy human individuals. Profiling relied on immunoSEQ multiplex PCR, and the TCRdb table lists in-frame clones only, not all of them. The sample holds about 490,000 clones; more than 75% are singletons and the top ten take more than 10%. Sequenced material: PBMCs. Every receptor here comes from a woman between 40 and 55 years old in good health. Some clones in this sample may be carry-over from other donors' samples. CDR3s include the opening cysteine and the closing phenylalanine or tryptophan. The D gene is left open where the match is weak. Clone size is stated in some rows and not others, as once, few, many or a class when expanded.

- TRBJ2-1 - TRBV5-1 TGCGCCAGCAGCTTGAAACTAACCGGCGATGAGCAGTTCTTC CASSLKLTGDEQFF
once TRBJ2-3 - TRBV7-9 TGTGCCAGCAGCCCCCCCCGGCGTATTAAAGATACGCAGTATTTT CASSPPRRIKDTQYF
- TRBJ2-1 TRBD2 TRBV7-3 TGTGCCAGCAGCCCGGGACAAAGCGGGGGCTCCTACAATGAGCAGTTCTTC CASSPGQSGGSYNEQFF
- TRBJ2-2 - TRBV29-1 TGCAGCGTTGCTGTTAGGGCGGGCACCGGGGAGCTGTTTTTT CSVAVRAGTGELFF
- TRBJ2-1 - TRBV5-4 TGTGCCAGCAGCTTAGGGGGAGGATCAAGTTTCAATGAGCAGTTCTTC CASSLGGGSSFNEQFF
once TRBJ2-7 TRBD2 TRBV2 TGTGCCAGCAAGACCGGGACTACTCGAACCCTCGAGCAGTACTTC CASKTGTTRTLEQYF
- TRBJ1-1 - TRBV7-8 TGTGCCAGCAGCCACACGGGCACTGAAGCTTTCTTT CASSHTGTEAFF
- TRBJ2-7 TRBD2 TRBV19 TGTGCCAGTAGTGACGTAGCGGGAGCCCTCTACGAGCAGTACTTC CASSDVAGALYEQYF
many TRBJ2-7 - TRBV7-9 TGTGCCAGCAGCCGGAGGGGGTACGAGCAGTACTTC CASSRRGYEQYF
- TRBJ2-5 TRBD2 TRBV18 TGTGCCAGCTCACCAGGAGCGGGAGCTCTGGAGACCCAGTACTTC CASSPGAGALETQYF
- TRBJ2-2 - TRBV6-1 TGTGCCAGCAGTGAGCTCCGGAGCGCGAACACCGGGGAGCTGTTTTTT CASSELRSANTGELFF
- TRBJ2-1 TRBD2 TRBV30 TGTGCCTGGATTGCGGGAGGGGTTTTAAATGAGCAGTTCTTC CAWIAGGVLNEQFF
- TRBJ2-2 - TRBV5-8 TGTGCCAGCAGCTGGGGGGCAGGGGCCACCGGGGAGCTGTTTTTT CASSWGAGATGELFF
- TRBJ2-1 TRBD2 TRBV7-9 TGTGCCAGCAGGGGGGCTAGCGGGATTATTGAGCAGTTCTTC CASRGASGIIEQFF
- TRBJ2-2 - TRBV7-3 TGTGCCAGCAGCTTTTCTCACACCGGGGAGCTGTTTTTT CASSFSHTGELFF
- TRBJ2-6 - TRBV2 TGTGCCAGCAGCAAGGATGGGGCCAACGTCCTGACTTTC CASSKDGANVLTF
few TRBJ1-5 - TRBV4-2 TGTGCCAGCAGCCAAGCCAGCAGCAATCAGCCCCAGCATTTT CASSQASSNQPQHF
- TRBJ2-7 TRBD2 TRBV19 TGTGCCAGTAGTATTAATGCCCTGGCTAGCGGGAAACCATACGAGCAGTACTTC CASSINALASGKPYEQYF
- TRBJ2-2 TRBD1 TRBV5-6 TGTGCCAGCAGCTCGACAGGGGTGGTCGGGGAGCTGTTTTTT CASSSTGVVGELFF
- TRBJ1-2 - TRBV27 TGTGCCAGCAGTAACTACTATGGCTACACCTTC CASSNYYGYTF
few TRBJ2-5 TRBD1 TRBV30 TGTGCCTTAGGACAGGGAGGAGAGACCCAGTACTTC CALGQGGETQYF
- TRBJ1-2 - TRBV6-5 TGTGCCAGCAGTTACTCCTCAGGGGCGAACTATGGCTACACCTTC CASSYSSGANYGYTF
- TRBJ1-2 TRBD1 TRBV4-3 TGCGCCAGCAGCCAAGATCTTGGGGACAGGGCCTATGGCTACACCTTC CASSQDLGDRAYGYTF
- TRBJ2-2 - TRBV7-9 TGTGCCAGCAGATCCGGGACCACGAACACCGGGGAGCTGTTTTTT CASRSGTTNTGELFF
- TRBJ2-1 TRBD1 TRBV2 TGTGCCAGCAGTGGACAGGGGCGGTACAATGAGCAGTTCTTC CASSGQGRYNEQFF
- TRBJ2-5 TRBD2 TRBV7-7 TGTGCTAGCAGCTTAGCGGGACTACCTAAAGAGACCCAGTACTTC CASSLAGLPKETQYF